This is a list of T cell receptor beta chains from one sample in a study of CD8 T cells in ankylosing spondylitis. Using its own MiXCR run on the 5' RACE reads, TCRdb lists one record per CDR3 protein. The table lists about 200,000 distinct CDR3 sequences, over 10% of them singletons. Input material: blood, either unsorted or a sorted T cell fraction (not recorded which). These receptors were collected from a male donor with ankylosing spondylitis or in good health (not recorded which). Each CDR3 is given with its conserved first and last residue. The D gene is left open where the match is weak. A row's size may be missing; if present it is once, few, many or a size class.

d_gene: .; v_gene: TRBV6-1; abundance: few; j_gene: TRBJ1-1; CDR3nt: TGTGCCAGCAGTGAAGGAGACGCCCCTACTGAAGCTTTCTTT; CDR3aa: CASSEGDAPTEAFF
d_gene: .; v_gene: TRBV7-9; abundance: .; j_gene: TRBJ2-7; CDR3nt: TGTGCCAGCAGCGGGGACGCCGGCTACGAGCAGTACTTC; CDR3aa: CASSGDAGYEQYF
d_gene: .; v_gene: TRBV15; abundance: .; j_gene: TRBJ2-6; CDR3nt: TGTGCCACCAGCAGTGGTTTCGTGGGGGCCAACGTCCTGACTTTC; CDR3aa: CATSSGFVGANVLTF
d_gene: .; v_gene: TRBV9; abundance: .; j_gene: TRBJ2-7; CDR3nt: TGTGCCAGCAGCGTAGGGGGACGATCACGGGACGAGCAGTACTTC; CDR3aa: CASSVGGRSRDEQYF
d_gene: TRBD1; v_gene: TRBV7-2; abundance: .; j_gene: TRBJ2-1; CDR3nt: TGTGCCAGCAGCCCCTGGACAGGGGGCAATGAGCAGTTCTTC; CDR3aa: CASSPWTGGNEQFF
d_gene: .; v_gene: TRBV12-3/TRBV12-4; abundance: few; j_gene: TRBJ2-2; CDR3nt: TGTGCCAGCAGTCTGGAGCCACCCACCGGGGAGCTGTTTTTT; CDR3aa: CASSLEPPTGELFF
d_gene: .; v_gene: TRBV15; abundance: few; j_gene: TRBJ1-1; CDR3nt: TGTGCCACCAGCAGAAAGACCGGACCGCGAACTGAAGCTTTCTTT; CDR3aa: CATSRKTGPRTEAFF
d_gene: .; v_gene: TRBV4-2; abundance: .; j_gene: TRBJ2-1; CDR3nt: TGTGCCAGCAGCCAAGATGCTTGGACGGGAGTCTTCAATGAGCAGTTATTC; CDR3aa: CASSQDAWTGVFNEQLF
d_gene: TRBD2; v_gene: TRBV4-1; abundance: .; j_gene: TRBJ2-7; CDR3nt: TGCGCCAGCAGCCATGGACTAGCGGTGCGCTCCTACGAGCAGTACTTC; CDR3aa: CASSHGLAVRSYEQYF
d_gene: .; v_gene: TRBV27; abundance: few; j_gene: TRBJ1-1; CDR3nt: TGTGCCAGCCAGGTTGGGACTGAAGCTTTCTTT; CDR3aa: CASQVGTEAFF
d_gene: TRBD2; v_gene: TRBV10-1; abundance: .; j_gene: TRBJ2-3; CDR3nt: TGCGCCAGCAGTACCGGACTAGCGGGAGCCACAGATACGCAGTATTTT; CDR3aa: CASSTGLAGATDTQYF
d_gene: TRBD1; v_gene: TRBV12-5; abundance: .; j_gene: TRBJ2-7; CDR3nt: TGTGCTAGTGGCTTGGGACAGGGATCCTACGAGCAGTACTTC; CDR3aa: CASGLGQGSYEQYF
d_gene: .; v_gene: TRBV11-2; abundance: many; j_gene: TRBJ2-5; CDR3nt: TGTGCCAGCAGCTACTTCCAAGAGACCCAGTACTTC; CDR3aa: CASSYFQETQYF
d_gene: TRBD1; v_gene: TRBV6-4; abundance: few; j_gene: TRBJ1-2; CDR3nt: TGTGCCAGCACTGAGGTCCAGGGGGCCAACTATGGCTACACCTTC; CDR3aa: CASTEVQGANYGYTF